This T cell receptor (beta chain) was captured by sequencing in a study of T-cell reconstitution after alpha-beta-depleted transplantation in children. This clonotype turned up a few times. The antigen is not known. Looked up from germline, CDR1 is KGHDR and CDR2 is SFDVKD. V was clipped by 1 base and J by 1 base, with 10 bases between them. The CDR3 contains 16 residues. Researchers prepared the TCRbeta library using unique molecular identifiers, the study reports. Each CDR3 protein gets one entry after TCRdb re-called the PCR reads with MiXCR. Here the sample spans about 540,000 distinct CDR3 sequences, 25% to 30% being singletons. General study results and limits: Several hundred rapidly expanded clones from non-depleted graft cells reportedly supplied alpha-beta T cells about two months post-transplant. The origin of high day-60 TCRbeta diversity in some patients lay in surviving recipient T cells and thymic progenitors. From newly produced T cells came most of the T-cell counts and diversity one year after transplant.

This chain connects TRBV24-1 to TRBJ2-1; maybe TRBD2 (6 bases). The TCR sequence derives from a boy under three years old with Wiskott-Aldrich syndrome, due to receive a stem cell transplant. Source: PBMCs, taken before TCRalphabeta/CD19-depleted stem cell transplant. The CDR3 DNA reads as TGTGCCACCAGTGATTTAGGCGGGAAATCCTACAATGAGCAGTTCTTC. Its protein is CATSDLGGKSYNEQFF.